Included here is one T cell receptor (beta chain) sequence, with context. This table comes from immunoSEQ multiplex PCR, and its TCRdb copy is limited to in-frame clones, with some not included. The data contain under 50,000 clones, roughly 90% of them singletons. The sample is drawn from a study of T cell changes during pregnancy in multiple sclerosis. In germline, CDR1 is SGDLS, CDR2 YYNGEE. V was pared by 5 bases and J by 4 bases, with 9 bases between. This CDR3 contains 12 residues. The origin of this receptor is a female donor in good health, enrolled as a control in a pregnancy study. V usage is TRBV9 and J usage is TRBJ1-2; D not certain. The sample consisted of peripheral blood, taken in the first trimester of pregnancy. CDR3 sequence reads: CASSENSYGYTF. The DNA for the CDR3 is TGTGCCAGCAGTGAAAACAGCTATGGCTACACCTTC.